The 27 T cell receptor beta chains in this list originate from one sample, sequenced in a study of spatial heterogeneity in lung cancer. Time point of the sample: sample taken at primary tumor resection. Whole RNA came from tumor, nontumor lung or frozen PBMC and was sequenced without being sorted. TCRdb re-derived calls from the 5' RACE reads in MiXCR, one entry per CDR3 protein. The table lists about 11,000 distinct CDR3 sequences, around 3.7% of them singletons. Specimen: normal lung tissue next to the tumor, collected at surgery. The receptors were sampled from a male donor with early-stage non-small cell lung cancer.

This clonotype was seen many times. The chain combines TRBV13 with TRBJ1-1; TRBD1 agrees at 7 bases. Losses at the gene ends were 5 bases for V and 0 bases for J; bases not matched to a gene: 6. Germline V gene data show CDR1 as PRHDT and CDR2 as FYEKMQ (reference sequence). The CDR3 has 15 amino acids. CDR3 coding DNA: TGTGCCAGCAGCACCCGACAGGGAGTGAACACTGAAGCTTTCTTT. This translates into CASSTRQGVNTEAFF.

This clonotype was counted at least ten times. This chain connects TRBV4-3 to TRBJ2-2; no definite D call. Germline V gives CDR1 LGHNA, CDR2 YSLEER. Trimming left V 1 base short and J 0 bases short, with 6 bases between. The CDR3 covers 15 residues. The DNA for the CDR3 is TGCGCCAGCAGCCAAGGGGGTTCGAACACCGGGGAGCTGTTTTTT. Its protein is CASSQGGSNTGELFF.

This clonotype was found a few times. The chain is built from TRBV12-2 and TRBJ1-2. TRBV12-2 has pseudogene status. CDR3 length: 17 amino acids. The CDR3 spells CASRLSLVRNANYGYTF. The CDR3 DNA sequence: TGTGCAAGTCGCTTATCTCTCGTGAGGAATGCTAACTATGGCTACACCTTC.

This clonotype has more than one count but fewer than ten. The chain uses TRBV6-2 or TRBV6-3 and TRBJ2-1, with 7 bases matching TRBD1. The V and J ends lost 7 bases and 7 bases, in that order; junction bases with no gene match: 16. Germline V gives CDR1 MNHEY, CDR2 SVGEGT. The CDR3 has 16 residues. The CDR3 reads CASIPNGDSLPNEQFF. As DNA, the CDR3 is TGTGCCAGCATCCCCAATGGGGACAGCTTACCTAATGAGCAGTTCTTC.

This clonotype has a count of ten or more. The chain employs TRBV29-1 and TRBJ2-5; the match to TRBD2 covers 11 bases. The CDR3 is made up of 12 amino acids. Germline V gene sequence: CDR1 SQVTM, CDR2 ANQGSEA. As DNA, the CDR3 is TGCAGTAGCGGGGGGGCCGGAGAGACCCAGTACTTC. Translation gives CSSGGAGETQYF.

This clonotype was detected many times. The V call is TRBV9, the J call TRBJ2-7, with no clear D. Per germline, CDR1 SGDLS and CDR2 YYNGEE. Trimming took off 0 bases at V and 4 bases at J, with 11 bases between the two ends. This CDR3 spans 14 amino acids. Written as DNA, the CDR3 is TGTGCCAGCAGCGTAGGGGCGGATTCTTACGAGCAGTACTTC. Amino acids: CASSVGADSYEQYF.

At least ten counts were recorded for this clonotype. This chain joins TRBV6-6 and TRBJ2-3; D is unresolved. V lost 2 bases to trimming and J lost 2 bases, with 14 bases between them. The CDR3 totals 16 residues. Germline values: CDR1 MNHNY, CDR2 SVGAGI (reference sequence). The CDR3 reads CASSYPPEAPTDTQYF. DNA of the CDR3: TGTGCCAGCAGTTACCCGCCCGAGGCTCCCACAGATACGCAGTATTTT.

This clonotype is deemed medium-sized (0.01 to 0.1%). The rearrangement joins TRBV20-1 to TRBJ2-3, with TRBD2 matching over 7 bases. CDR3 length: 16 amino acids. J gave up 5 bases and V 6 bases, and 17 bases lay outside the gene matches. Germline V CDR1 and CDR2: DFQATT, SNEGSKA (reference sequence). The CDR3 loop reads CSATGTTFQVVDTQYF. The CDR3 bases are TGCAGTGCGACCGGGACTACCTTCCAAGTAGTAGATACGCAGTATTTT.

By proportion, this clonotype is medium-sized. The chain links TRBV12-3 or TRBV12-4 to TRBJ1-4; weak D call: TRBD1 (6 bases). This CDR3 comprises 13 residues. Trimming pared 6 bases from V and 6 bases from J, leaving 11 bases between. For the CDR3, the DNA is TGTGCCAGCAGCCGAAACAGGGATGAAAAACTGTTTTTT. This codes for CASSRNRDEKLFF.

Sample share makes this clonotype medium-sized (0.01 to 0.1%). The V call is TRBV20-1, the J call TRBJ2-7; D possibly corresponds to TRBD2 (7 bases). The CDR3 length is 15 residues. The germline V gene encodes CDR1 DFQATT and CDR2 SNEGSKA (reference sequence). V shed 0 bases and J shed 5 bases, with 17 bases lying between them. The CDR3 is CSARDWVGGAHEQYF. CDR3 DNA: TGCAGTGCTAGAGATTGGGTTGGGGGGGCCCACGAGCAGTACTTC.

This clonotype came up many times. A much larger clone lies a single base off, so this may be a read error. J is TRBJ2-2 and V is TRBV28; no clear D gene. Per germline, CDR1 MDHEN and CDR2 SYDVKM. This CDR3 is built from 11 residues. The V end lost 5 bases, the J end lost 3 bases, and 1 base lay between the germline ends. DNA for the CDR3: TGTGCCAGCAGTGACACCGGGGAGCTGTTTTTT. It yields the protein CASSDTGELFF.

This clonotype has ten or more counts. The chain uses TRBV7-9 and TRBJ2-7; 8 bases line up with TRBD1. The CDR3 consists of 14 residues. Germline values: CDR1 SEHNR, CDR2 FQNEAQ (reference sequence). V dropped 6 bases and J dropped 7; count of bases not matched to a gene: 11. Here the CDR3 DNA reads TGTGCCAGCAGGGACGGACAGGGAGGTCGGGAGCAGTACTTC. Encoded protein: CASRDGQGGREQYF.

By share, this clonotype counts as medium-sized. The gene calls are TRBV6-1 and TRBJ2-3; D remains ambiguous. Trimming stripped 7 bases from V and 6 bases from J, with 11 bases between. Germline assignment: CDR1 MNHNS and CDR2 SASEGT. This CDR3 contains 12 residues. The CDR3 reads CASTLEADTQYF. In DNA form, the CDR3 reads TGTGCCAGCACCCTTGAAGCGGATACGCAGTATTTT.

This clonotype was observed many times. The gene calls are TRBV27 and TRBJ1-1; a weak D match, TRBD1 (5 bases). V was pared by 5 bases and J by 4 bases, with 11 bases between. Germline V gives CDR1 MNHEY, CDR2 SMNVEV (reference sequence). This CDR3 has 13 residues. The CDR3 here is CASSRGEVTEAFF. The CDR3 nucleotides read TGTGCCAGCAGTAGAGGGGAGGTCACTGAAGCTTTCTTT.

This clonotype appeared many times. J is TRBJ1-4 and V is TRBV7-2; 9 bases map to TRBD1. Trimming cost V 5 bases and J 7 bases; bases outside gene matches: 5. Germline V gene lookup returns CDR1 SGHTA and CDR2 FQGNSA. The CDR3 is made up of 14 amino acids. CDR3 sequence reads: CASSVTGGGEKLFF. In DNA, the CDR3 is TGTGCCAGCAGCGTAACAGGGGGCGGTGAAAAACTGTTTTTT.

This clonotype was observed many times. The chain has TRBV12-3 or TRBV12-4 and TRBJ2-1, with D hard to call. V was trimmed by 1 base and J by 1 base, leaving 5 bases between them. The CDR3 spans 14 residues. CDR3 DNA: TGTGCCAGCAGTTTAGAACAATCCTACAATGAGCAGTTCTTC. It is translated as CASSLEQSYNEQFF.

This chain joins TRBV18 and TRBJ2-7; TRBD1 aligns across 8 bases. CDR1 and CDR2 (germline): KGHSH, LQKENI. The CDR3 is made up of 14 amino acids. The V gene end was trimmed by 6 bases and the J gene end by 2 bases; junction bases not matched to a gene: 6. The CDR3: CASSWTGMTYEQYF. CDR3 coding DNA: TGTGCCAGCTCCTGGACAGGGATGACCTACGAGCAGTACTTC. The complete variable domain, with remaining parts taken from reference TRBV18 and TRBJ2-7, reads NAGVMQNPRHLVRRRGQEARLRCSPMKGHSHVYWYRQLPEEGLKFMVYLQKENIIDESGMPKERFSAEFPKEGPSILRIQQVVRGDSAAYFCASSWTGMTYEQYFGPGTRLTVT.

By share, this clonotype ranks as medium-sized. The genes are TRBV28 and TRBJ2-1; TRBD2 aligns across 13 bases. The CDR3 is 16 residues long. V shed 5 bases, J shed 4 bases, and the junction held 5 bases outside the gene matches. Germline CDR1 reads MDHEN; CDR2 reads SYDVKM. The CDR3 nucleotides are TGTGCCAGCAGTAGGACTAGCGGGAGTTCGTACAATGAGCAGTTCTTC. This codes for CASSRTSGSSYNEQFF.

This clonotype is termed medium-sized. The rearrangement uses TRBV12-3 or TRBV12-4 and TRBJ1-1; TRBD1 is a possible D gene (6 bases). This CDR3 comprises 14 residues. Between the trimmed V and J ends, which lost 3 bases and 2 bases, there was a span of 10 bases. The CDR3 here is CASSFGRGNTEAFF. In nucleotides, the CDR3 is TGTGCCAGCAGTTTCGGCAGGGGAAACACTGAAGCTTTCTTT.

This clonotype was counted ten times or more. V usage is TRBV9 and J usage is TRBJ1-1, with 9 bases matching TRBD1. CDR3 size: 15 residues. Per germline, CDR1 SGDLS and CDR2 YYNGEE. After removal of 3 bases from V and 4 bases from J, the junction contained 7 bases not matched to a gene. The CDR3 loop reads CASSAEDRGGTEAFF. CDR3 bases: TGTGCCAGCAGCGCGGAGGACAGGGGAGGCACTGAAGCTTTCTTT.

This clonotype was counted ten times or more. CDR3: CSARGATATEAFF. CDR3 sequence (DNA): TGCAGTGCTAGAGGGGCCACGGCCACTGAAGCTTTCTTT. The chain employs TRBV20-1 and TRBJ1-1; no clear D. V was clipped by 1 base and J by 4 bases, with 10 bases between them. CDR1 DFQATT and CDR2 SNEGSKA come from the germline V gene (reference sequence). The CDR3 extends over 13 amino acids.

This clonotype was recorded a few times. The chain links TRBV3-1 to TRBJ2-3; TRBD1 might be the D (6 bases). Germline V gene sequence: CDR1 LGHDT, CDR2 YNNKEL (reference sequence). CDR3 length: 15 amino acids. With 4 bases removed from V and 2 bases from J, the gap between germline ends came to 13 bases. The CDR3 nucleotides read TGTGCCAGCAGCCCAACGACAGGATCCACAGATACGCAGTATTTT. Protein sequence: CASSPTTGSTDTQYF.

V and J are TRBV20-1 and TRBJ2-7, with 7 bases lining up with TRBD1. The V gene's germline CDR1 is DFQATT and CDR2 SNEGSKA (reference sequence). The CDR3 has 14 amino acids. Trimming removed 0 bases from V and 4 bases from J; junction bases left unmatched: 6. The CDR3 loop reads CSARDVGGGYEQYF. DNA of the CDR3: TGCAGTGCTAGAGATGTAGGGGGCGGGTACGAGCAGTACTTC.

This clonotype ranks as medium-sized (0.01 to 0.1%). The DNA of the CDR3 is TGCAGTGCTCCCGGGACAGGGGATGGCAAAAACATTCAGTACTTC. It is translated as CSAPGTGDGKNIQYF. V is TRBV20-1 and J is TRBJ2-4, with 10 bases that match TRBD1. Germline CDR1 reads DFQATT; CDR2 reads SNEGSKA (reference sequence). V was pared by 5 bases and J by 3 bases, with 7 bases of the junction left unmatched. CDR3 length equals 15 residues.

This clonotype was seen many times. The J gene is TRBJ1-1, the V gene TRBV6-1; D is unresolved. Trimming took 5 bases from V and 1 from J, leaving 8 bases between them. The CDR3 is made up of 13 amino acids. Germline CDR1 is MNHNS and CDR2 is SASEGT. The CDR3: CASSITWNTEAFF. The CDR3 nucleotides read TGTGCCAGCAGTATTACTTGGAACACTGAAGCTTTCTTT.

This clonotype was recorded once. This chain links TRBV7-9 with TRBJ2-5; the D gene could be TRBD1 or TRBD2 (5 bases each). Germline-derived CDR1 and CDR2 are SEHNR and FQNEAQ (reference sequence). V was pared by 0 bases and J by 5 bases, with 13 bases between. The CDR3 totals 15 residues. This CDR3 reads CASSLAVRGRETQYF. In nucleotides, the CDR3 is TGTGCCAGCAGCTTAGCGGTTCGGGGCCGCGAGACCCAGTACTTC.

This clonotype appeared many times. The V gene is TRBV12-3 or TRBV12-4, the J gene TRBJ2-1; TRBD1 agrees at 8 bases. This CDR3 has 13 residues. J gave up 5 bases and V 5 bases, and 2 bases lay outside the gene matches. In DNA form, the CDR3 reads TGTGCCAGCAGTAGGACAGGGAACAATGAGCAGTTCTTC. It translates to CASSRTGNNEQFF.